This paragraph covers one TCR beta chain sequence. V dropped 4 bases and J dropped 0 bases, with 21 bases sitting between them. The CDR3 extends over 18 amino acids. Looked up from germline, CDR1 is SNHLY and CDR2 is FYNNEI. Exclusion of a patient followed from autoimmune disease history or systemic immunosuppression. The data belong to a study of OX40 agonist ivuxolimab in advanced cancers. TCRdb's table, derived via immunoSEQ multiplex PCR, lists solely in-frame clones and lacks some. In the table there are 25,000 or so clones, around 78% of which are singletons. The TCR sequence derives from an adult with an advanced solid tumor such as melanoma, head and neck, liver or kidney cancer. Specimen: CD4+ or CD8+ T cells sorted from blood, collected in a trial of the OX40 agonist ivuxolimab. The chain has TRBV2 and TRBJ2-5; a possible D gene is TRBD2 (5 bases). As DNA, the CDR3 is TGTGCCAGCAGTGCCTTCTTCGAGGGCTCCCCGTACCAAGAGACCCAGTACTTC. It yields the protein CASSAFFEGSPYQETQYF.